Below are 7 T cell receptor beta chains sequenced from a single sample in a study of cytomegalovirus exposure and HLA in healthy donors. PCR involved 60 Vbeta and 13 Jbeta primers. Libraries were prepared by immunoSEQ multiplex PCR; TCRdb keeps only in-frame clonotypes and omits some of them. Of 100,000 or so clones listed, 60% to 75% are singletons. The specimen sequenced was PBMCs. All receptors derive from a man aged 45-65 years in good health and CMV-seronegative.

As concerns this clone: The identical CDR3 is also encoded by other nucleotide sequences in the sample. CDR3 DNA: TGCGCCAGCAGCCGATTACAGGGGGGCACAGATACGCAGTATTTT. Amino acid sequence: CASSRLQGGTDTQYF. This chain connects TRBV5-1 to TRBJ2-3; 8 bases line up with TRBD1. The V segment lost 4 bases and the J segment 1 base; nucleotides outside the gene matches: 5. CDR1 and CDR2 from the germline V gene are SGHRS and YFSETQ. The CDR3 has 15 residues.

This rearrangement joins TRBV5-8 to TRBJ1-5; 8 nucleotides align to TRBD1. The V segment lost 0 bases and the J segment 5 bases; nucleotides outside the gene matches: 7. CDR1 SGHTS and CDR2 YDEGEE come from the germline V gene. The CDR3 totals 16 residues. The CDR3 loop is CASSLAYRGRDQPQHF. The CDR3, as DNA: TGTGCCAGCAGCTTGGCCTACAGGGGGAGGGATCAGCCCCAGCATTTT.

The V and J genes are TRBV19 and TRBJ1-4, with TRBD1 matching 7 bases. Germline CDR1 reads LNHDA; CDR2 reads SQIVND (reference sequence). The CDR3 sequence is 13 residues long. The ends lost 5 bases at V and 8 bases at J; junction bases unmatched: 5. The CDR3 region has the DNA TGTGCCAGTAGTGCTACAGGGGCCGAAAAACTGTTTTTT. Translating gives CASSATGAEKLFF.

This clone showed up just a few times. This sequence joins TRBV11-2 and TRBJ1-1, with 8 nucleotides matching TRBD1. Germline-derived CDR1 and CDR2 are SGHAT and FQNNGV. J gave up 8 bases and V 6 bases, and 5 bases lay outside the gene matches. CDR3 length: 12 residues. DNA for the CDR3: TGTGCCAGCAGTTTCTCAGGGGGCGAAGCTTTCTTT. This codes for CASSFSGGEAFF. The entire variable domain, with the rest obtained from reference TRBV11-2 and TRBJ1-1, is as follows: EAGVAQSPRYKIIEKRQSVAFWCNPISGHATLYWYQQILGQGPKLLIQFQNNGVVDDSQLPKDRFSAERLKGVDSTLKIQPAKLEDSAVYLCASSFSGGEAFFGQGTRLTVV.

The chain employs TRBV5-1 and TRBJ2-5; D possibly corresponds to TRBD1 (6 bases). The germline V gene has CDR1 SGHRS and CDR2 YFSETQ. V was clipped by 4 bases and J by 0 bases, with 13 bases between them. This CDR3 has 15 amino acids. The CDR3 bases are TGCGCCAGCAGCATAACCCAGGGGAACCAAGAGACCCAGTACTTC. Its translation is CASSITQGNQETQYF. Full variable domain (rest looked up from reference TRBV5-1 and TRBJ2-5): KAGVTQTPRYLIKTRGQQVTLSCSPISGHRSVSWYQQTPGQGLQFLFEYFSETQRNKGNFPGRFSGRQFSNSRSEMNVSTLELGDSALYLCASSITQGNQETQYFGPGTRLLVL.

This clone was observed a handful of times. The chain recombines TRBV25-1 with TRBJ2-5, with D uncertain. The J call is in doubt because the DNA end fits TRBJ2-7 better. This CDR3 spans 14 amino acids. Germline assignment: CDR1 MGHDK and CDR2 SYGVNS. As DNA, the CDR3 is TGTGCCAGCAGTCACAGACCCCTGGGTTCCGAGCAGTACTTC. Translated: CASSHRPLGSEQYF.

This clone was counted a few times. The chain employs TRBV7-9 and TRBJ1-2; TRBD1 aligns across 9 bases. The CDR3 runs to 16 residues. Germline V lookup: CDR1 SEHNR, CDR2 FQNEAQ (reference sequence). V shed 5 bases and J 8 bases; nucleotides not matched to a gene: 15. The CDR3 spells CASSEAGQGRYDGYTF. The CDR3 region has the DNA TGTGCCAGCAGCGAAGCGGGACAGGGAAGATATGACGGCTACACCTTC.